The entry that follows covers one T cell receptor beta chain sequence. Its antigen is undetermined. It may be a read error: a sequence one base away is much more abundant. As for the cDNA, it was generated by 5'RACE with 10-nucleotide random UMIs. Each CDR3 protein gets one entry after TCRdb re-called the 5' RACE reads with MiXCR. This sample has some 60,000 distinct CDR3 sequences; less than 6% occur once, and the top ten carry less than 4%. The entry originates in a study of neurological immune-mediated disorders. From 2 million PBMCs stored at -80 C, the unsorted libraries were generated. Study outcomes and limitations: TCR-beta repertoires seemed private in all groups, with no expanded CDR3 amino acid sequences shared.

V gave up 4 bases and J gave up 14 bases, with 20 bases separating them. The CDR3 contains 13 residues. Germline lookup yields CDR1 MGHRA and CDR2 YSYEKL. The sequencing sample was made of PBMCs. The V call is TRBV4-1, the J call TRBJ2-5; D tentatively fits TRBD1 or TRBD2 (5 bases each). The receptor's source is a woman in her forties or fifties with multiple sclerosis. The CDR3 spells CASSLAPGTHYYF. The CDR3 DNA sequence: TGCGCCAGCAGCCTGGCGCCCGGGACCCATTATTACTTC.